The subject of this entry is one TCR beta chain. The germline CDR1 and CDR2 sequences are SGHRS and YFSETQ. CDR3 size: 14 residues. V lost 7 bases and J lost 3; bases outside the gene matches: 10. This record comes from a study of blood T cell repertoires in COVID-19. Libraries were prepared by immunoSEQ multiplex PCR; TCRdb keeps only in-frame clonotypes and omits some of them. The sample consists of about 200,000 clones, around nine tenths of them appearing once. The clonotype originates from a man in his sixties with acute or convalescent COVID-19. The chain couples TRBV5-1 to TRBJ2-7, with 7 positions matching TRBD1. The material sequenced was peripheral blood. Written as DNA, the CDR3 is TGCGCCAGCGCCTTACAGGGGATGGACTACGAGCAGTACTTC. This gives the protein CASALQGMDYEQYF.